This T cell receptor beta chain was obtained from a study of T cell responses to AZD1222 COVID-19 vaccine. Findings of the study overall: Baseline seropositivity characterized only six or seven AZD1222 recipients. Close to half of all spike-specific TCRs reportedly target regions of the variants that are unmutated.

Data came from immunoSEQ multiplex PCR; TCRdb stores just in-frame clones and leaves some out. The sample shows just under 90,000 clones, around 90% of them seen only once. Germline assignment: CDR1 SQVTM and CDR2 ANQGSEA. The CDR3 totals 13 residues. Trimming removed 4 bases from V and 5 bases from J, with 12 bases in between. A remark on this clone: What it binds is not known.

The V call is TRBV29-1, the J call TRBJ2-1, with unresolved D. This TCR derives from an adult in good health. This sample comprised peripheral blood, obtained on day 0 of AZD1222 vaccination. As DNA, the CDR3 is TGCAGCGTTGGGGTGGTTAGGAACAATGAGCAGTTCTTC. Amino acids: CSVGVVRNNEQFF.